This TCR beta chain was documented in a study of T-cell reconstitution after alpha-beta-depleted transplantation in children (dated by TCRdb to 2016 to 2017). Study-wide context: Using TCR repertoire profiling, the study followed T-cell immune reconstitution in a quantitative way in children after TCRalphabeta/CD19-depleted allogeneic hematopoietic cell transplantation.

The library was generated by PCR. Sequenced using an Illumina HiSeq 2500. TCR library preparation used molecular barcoding, with unique molecular identifiers applied to normalize quantification of the TCRbeta repertoire. The raw public data were reprocessed by TCRdb itself: fastp quality trimming at Q25, MiXCR clonotype calling, in-frame beta chains only. Rows with one shared CDR3 protein collapse into an entry with the most common genes and DNA. Present in this sample are 700,000 to 950,000 distinct CDR3 sequences, about 16% of which were seen just once. The ten most abundant clones make up roughly 4.8% of the sample. Study-wide findings and limitations: In some patients, high TCRbeta diversity at day 60 was attributed to recipient T cells and intrathymic progenitors that had survived conditioning. The apparently early alphabetaT-cell count recovery about two months after transplant was reportedly dependent on only several hundred rapidly expanded clones derived from non-depleted graft cells. Over the following months the frequencies of hyperexpanded clones went down, and after one year T-cell counts and TCRbeta diversity were mostly credited to newly produced T cells.

Turning to this clonotype: Its binding antigen is unknown. No base qualities exist here, and no much larger clone lies one base off it.

Counted from cysteine to phenylalanine, this CDR3 has 13 amino acids. The only DNA kept is the CDR3, 39 bases in frame from the first base. The germline V gene provides CDR1 MDHEN and CDR2 SYDVKM. V is pared back by 6 bases and J by 3 bases, with 10 bases lying between the germline termini. The treatment or condition label on this specimen signifies: allogeneic hematopoietic cell transplantation with graft depleted of TCRalphabeta T cells and CD19 B cells. Transplant recipients were children who received TCRalphabeta/CD19-depleted allogeneic hematopoietic cell grafts. This clonotype was obtained from a male patient aged 10 to 17 who had a stem cell transplant for acute lymphoblastic leukemia, so the T cells may come from the graft donor. This chain is built from TRBV28 and TRBJ2-3; the D gene is not confidently resolved. The sample was PBMCs, mostly from graft donor cells, taken 360 days after TCRalphabeta/CD19-depleted stem cell transplant. The CDR3 region: CASRVGGTDTQYF. Read as DNA, the sequence is TGTGCCAGCAGAGTTGGTGGGACAGATACGCAGTATTTT.